These 21 T cell receptor beta chains came from one sample sequenced in a study of shared clonotypes between healthy human individuals. The naive CD8 fraction comprised CD45RO-negative cells positively selected for CCR7 and excluded terminally differentiated effector memory CD45RA+ cells. Here immunoSEQ multiplex PCR was the method, and the copy in TCRdb shows in-frame clones only, minus some. The sample includes 1.5 million to 2.5 million clones, 85% to 95% of them seen just once. Specimen: naive CD8+ T cells sorted from blood. The receptors were sampled from a man aged 18 to 29 in good health.

CDR3 amino acids: CASSLSSGTYSYEQYF. CDR3 DNA sequence: TGTGCCAGCAGTTTGTCTAGCGGCACCTACTCCTACGAGCAGTACTTC. The rearrangement joins TRBV27 to TRBJ2-7; 7 nucleotides line up with TRBD2. With 3 bases clipped from V and 0 bases from J, the junction kept 8 bases outside the gene matches. The CDR3 consists of 16 residues. Per the germline V gene, CDR1 is MNHEY and CDR2 is SMNVEV (reference sequence).

About this clone: This same CDR3 is encoded by further DNA sequences in the sample. This chain links TRBV11-2 with TRBJ2-7; 7 bases fit TRBD1. Per germline, CDR1 SGHAT and CDR2 FQNNGV. The CDR3 runs to 13 residues. J gave up 2 bases and V 3 bases, and 1 base lay outside the gene matches. This CDR3 is CASSLGQTYEQYF. The CDR3 nucleotides are TGTGCCAGCAGCTTGGGACAGACCTACGAGCAGTACTTC. Filled out from reference TRBV11-2 and TRBJ2-7, the complete variable domain reads EAGVAQSPRYKIIEKRQSVAFWCNPISGHATLYWYQQILGQGPKLLIQFQNNGVVDDSQLPKDRFSAERLKGVDSTLKIQPAKLEDSAVYLCASSLGQTYEQYFGPGTRLTVT.

The chain recombines TRBV9 with TRBJ2-5, with 12 bases aligning to TRBD2. Germline CDR1 reads SGDLS; CDR2 reads YYNGEE. Trimming cost V 0 bases and J 4 bases; bases outside gene matches: 7. The CDR3 extends over 17 amino acids. The CDR3 bases are TGTGCCAGCAGCGTAGATGTGACTAGCGGGAGTACAGAGACCCAGTACTTC. Translation gives CASSVDVTSGSTETQYF.

This clone was observed a single time. The chain couples TRBV30 to TRBJ1-1, with D perhaps matching TRBD1 (6 bases). Trimming removed 3 bases from V and 1 base from J, with 15 bases in between. This CDR3 is built from 15 residues. Germline values: CDR1 GTSNPN, CDR2 SVGIG (reference sequence). CDR3 protein: CAWRTNGQQNTEAFF. For the CDR3, the DNA is TGTGCCTGGAGGACAAACGGACAGCAGAACACTGAAGCTTTCTTT.

The rearrangement uses TRBV6-5 and TRBJ2-1; D call uncertain. This CDR3 is built from 13 residues. Germline CDR1 reads MNHEY; CDR2 reads SVGAGI. V was cut by 7 bases and J by 6 bases, with 13 bases left in between. The CDR3 spells CASNPPWSNEQFF. In DNA, the CDR3 is TGTGCCAGCAACCCGCCCTGGTCCAATGAGCAGTTCTTC.

The rearrangement joins TRBV13 to TRBJ2-5; D uncertain. Germline values: CDR1 PRHDT, CDR2 FYEKMQ (reference sequence). The CDR3 consists of 13 residues. Trimming removed 4 bases from V and 2 bases from J, with 8 bases in between. The chain's CDR3 is CASSSSQQETQYF. The CDR3 region has the DNA TGTGCCAGCAGCTCCTCGCAGCAAGAGACCCAGTACTTC.

This clone was seen only a few times. The chain has TRBV7-9 and TRBJ1-4; D is uncertain. CDR1 is SEHNR, CDR2 FQNEAQ, per germline (reference sequence). The ends were cut back, 1 base at V and 0 bases at J, with 6 bases in the middle. There are 15 residues in the CDR3. The CDR3 nucleotides read TGTGCCAGCAGCTTAGATGGTGCAACTAATGAAAAACTGTTTTTT. Protein: CASSLDGATNEKLFF.

V usage is TRBV25-1 and J usage is TRBJ2-5, with TRBD2 identical over 9 bases. With V trimmed by 1 base and J by 4 bases, 7 bases remained unmatched. In germline, CDR1 is MGHDK, CDR2 SYGVNS. This CDR3 is built from 16 residues. This CDR3 reads CASSESGGGARETQYF. The CDR3 DNA sequence: TGTGCCAGCAGTGAATCTGGCGGGGGGGCCCGAGAGACCCAGTACTTC.

On this clone itself: The sample contains more than one DNA sequence encoding this CDR3. CDR3 coding DNA: TGTGCCAGCAGCTTAGGGACAGGCAACTCCTACGAGCAGTACTTC. Its protein is CASSLGTGNSYEQYF. The V call is TRBV11-2, the J call TRBJ2-7; TRBD1 aligns across 7 bases. CDR3 length: 15 residues. The germline V gene encodes CDR1 SGHAT and CDR2 FQNNGV. After removal of 1 base from V and 0 bases from J, the junction contained 3 bases not matched to a gene.

With regard to this clone: The same CDR3 also results from other DNA sequences found in this sample. V gene TRBV5-4 combines with J gene TRBJ2-7, with 7 bases fitting TRBD2. The CDR3 totals 13 residues. Germline CDR1 reads SGHNT; CDR2 reads YYREEE (reference sequence). With V trimmed by 4 bases and J by 2 bases, 3 bases remained unmatched. The CDR3 loop reads CASSTGTTYEQYF. CDR3 DNA: TGTGCCAGCAGCACCGGGACTACCTACGAGCAGTACTTC. The complete variable domain, with remaining parts taken from reference TRBV5-4 and TRBJ2-7, reads ETGVTQSPTHLIKTRGQQVTLRCSSQSGHNTVSWYQQALGQGPQFIFQYYREEENGRGNFPPRFSGLQFPNYSSELNVNALELDDSALYLCASSTGTTYEQYFGPGTRLTVT.

The chain joins TRBV13 to TRBJ1-1; D unresolved. The CDR3 contains 14 residues. Deletions cut 2 bases from V and 6 bases from J, with 13 bases between. Per the germline V gene, CDR1 is PRHDT and CDR2 is FYEKMQ (reference sequence). CDR3 DNA: TGTGCCAGCAGCTTACTACGGACTGTCTCTGAAGCTTTCTTT. Amino acid sequence: CASSLLRTVSEAFF. The complete variable domain, with remaining parts taken from reference TRBV13 and TRBJ1-1, reads AAGVIQSPRHLIKEKRETATLKCYPIPRHDTVYWYQQGPGQDPQFLISFYEKMQSDKGSIPDRFSAQQFSDYHSELNMSSLELGDSALYFCASSLLRTVSEAFFGQGTRLTVV.

The genes are TRBV5-4 and TRBJ2-7; either TRBD1 or TRBD2 may fit D (5 bases each). The CDR3 is 14 amino acids. CDR1 and CDR2 from the germline V gene are SGHNT and YYREEE (reference sequence). Trimming took off 1 base at V and 5 bases at J, with 13 bases between the two ends. Here the CDR3 reads CASSLLWGTNEQYF. CDR3 bases: TGTGCCAGCAGCTTGCTCTGGGGGACCAACGAGCAGTACTTC.

V usage is TRBV6-5 and J usage is TRBJ2-7; 8 bases map to TRBD1. With V trimmed by 2 bases and J by 7 bases, 7 bases remained unmatched. Germline CDR1 MNHEY, CDR2 SVGAGI. This CDR3 spans 14 amino acids. The CDR3 nucleotides read TGTGCCAGCAGTTACCCAGGGGGCGTTGAGGAGCAGTACTTC. This translates into CASSYPGGVEEQYF.

The V and J genes are TRBV2 and TRBJ1-1; D unresolved. The CDR3 contains 14 residues. CDR1 and CDR2 from the germline V gene are SNHLY and FYNNEI. The V end lost 2 bases, the J end lost 4 bases, and 11 bases lay between the germline ends. DNA of the CDR3: TGTGCCAGCAGTGAACCGGGGTTGGCCACTGAAGCTTTCTTT. Its translation is CASSEPGLATEAFF.

This sequence joins TRBV6-5 and TRBJ1-1; the match to TRBD1 covers 8 bases. The germline V gene encodes CDR1 MNHEY and CDR2 SVGAGI. The length of the CDR3 is 15 residues. After removal of 0 bases from V and 4 bases from J, the junction contained 4 bases not matched to a gene. In DNA form, the CDR3 reads TGTGCCAGCAGTTACTCCCAGGGGGCTAGCACTGAAGCTTTCTTT. Its protein product is CASSYSQGASTEAFF.

The V and J genes are TRBV2 and TRBJ2-2; 8 bases agree with TRBD1. The CDR3 spans 16 residues. Trimming took 3 bases from V and 1 from J; bases not matched to a gene: 4. CDR1 is SNHLY, CDR2 FYNNEI, per germline. CDR3 in amino acids: CASSDRTGRNTGELFF. DNA for the CDR3: TGTGCCAGCAGTGATAGGACAGGGAGGAACACCGGGGAGCTGTTTTTT.

This chain links TRBV14 with TRBJ1-1; unclear D gene. Trimming left V 1 base short and J 4 bases short, with 7 bases between. Germline assignment: CDR1 SGHDN and CDR2 FVKESK. This CDR3 has 13 residues. The CDR3 reads CASSQVGSTEAFF. Here the CDR3 DNA reads TGTGCCAGCAGCCAAGTGGGGTCCACTGAAGCTTTCTTT.

The CDR3 here is CAWNGQGWEQYF. Written as DNA, the CDR3 is TGTGCCTGGAACGGACAGGGGTGGGAGCAGTACTTC. This chain uses TRBV30 with TRBJ2-7, with TRBD1 identical over 9 bases. From germline, CDR1 is GTSNPN and CDR2 SVGIG (reference sequence). There are 12 residues in the CDR3. V dropped 4 bases and J dropped 7; count of bases not matched to a gene: 5.

The chain employs TRBV10-3 and TRBJ1-3, with TRBD1 as a possible D gene (6 bases). Germline-derived CDR1 and CDR2 are ENHRY and SYGVKD. V was trimmed by 6 bases and J by 4 bases, leaving 10 bases between them. This CDR3 is 13 amino acids long. CDR3 coding DNA: TGTGCCATCAGCTCCGGGGGCGGAAACACCATATATTTT. Amino acid sequence: CAISSGGGNTIYF.

The chain carries TRBV2 and TRBJ1-2; TRBD1 agrees at 9 bases. CDR3 length: 12 amino acids. The J segment lost 4 bases and the V segment lost 9 bases, leaving 3 bases of the junction unmatched. Germline CDR1 is SNHLY and CDR2 is FYNNEI. For the CDR3, the DNA is TGTGCCAGTGTACAGGGGGCCTATGGCTACACCTTC. This codes for CASVQGAYGYTF.

This sequence joins TRBV7-6 and TRBJ2-6; 10 nucleotides agree with TRBD2. The V gene end was trimmed by 5 bases and the J gene end by 1 base; junction bases not matched to a gene: 8. The germline V gene has CDR1 SGHVS and CDR2 FNYEAQ. The CDR3 spans 18 residues. The CDR3: CASSIEAGGPSGANVLTF. CDR3 coding DNA: TGTGCCAGCAGCATAGAAGCGGGGGGGCCGTCTGGGGCCAACGTCCTGACTTTC.